This T cell receptor (beta chain) was identified during a study of shared clonotypes between healthy human individuals. Overall study results and limits: A reduction in generation probabilities was seen for non-shared clonotypes relative to those shared by all four donors.

Each replicate PCR on the sorted subsets used 200 to 250 ng DNA (about 30,000 T cell genomes). Measured with immunoSEQ multiplex PCR; TCRdb has only the in-frame clones, and not every one. The repertoire has about 1 million clones, 60% to 80% of them found once; the top ten carry around 1.4%. This CDR3 spans 14 amino acids. Germline V gene lookup returns CDR1 SGHTA and CDR2 FQGNSA. Trimming shortened V by 5 bases and J by 6 bases, and 17 bases separated the two germline ends. The donors were all Caucasian adults (living in Nashville, Tennessee). Into CD45RA+ naive and CD45RA-negative memory subsets, the CD4+ cells were split. Turning to this clone: No antigen is known for it.

Sequencing was performed on memory CD4+ T cells sorted from blood. The sample's subset: CD45RA-negative fraction. The TCR was taken from a young man in good health. The gene calls are TRBV7-2 and TRBJ2-7; perhaps D is TRBD1 or TRBD2 (5 bases each). The CDR3, as DNA: TGTGCCAGCAGCCACGGGACGGGGTTCGGCGAGCAGTACTTC. Translating gives CASSHGTGFGEQYF.